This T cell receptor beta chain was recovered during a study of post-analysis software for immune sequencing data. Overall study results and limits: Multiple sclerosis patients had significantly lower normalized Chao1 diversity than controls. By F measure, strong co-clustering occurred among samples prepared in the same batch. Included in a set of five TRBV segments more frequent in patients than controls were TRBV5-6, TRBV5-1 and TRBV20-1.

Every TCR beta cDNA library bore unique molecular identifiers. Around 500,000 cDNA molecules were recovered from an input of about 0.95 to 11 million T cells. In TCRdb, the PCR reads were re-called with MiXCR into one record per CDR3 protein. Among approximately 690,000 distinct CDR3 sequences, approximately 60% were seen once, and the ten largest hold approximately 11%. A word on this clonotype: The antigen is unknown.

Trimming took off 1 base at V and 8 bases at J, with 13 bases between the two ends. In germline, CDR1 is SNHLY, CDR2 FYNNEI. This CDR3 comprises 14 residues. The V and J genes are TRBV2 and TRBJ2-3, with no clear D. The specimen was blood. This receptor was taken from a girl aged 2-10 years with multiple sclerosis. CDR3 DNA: TGTGCCAGCAGTGAAGGCCGCCTCGGTGCTACGCAGTATTTT. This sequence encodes CASSEGRLGATQYF.